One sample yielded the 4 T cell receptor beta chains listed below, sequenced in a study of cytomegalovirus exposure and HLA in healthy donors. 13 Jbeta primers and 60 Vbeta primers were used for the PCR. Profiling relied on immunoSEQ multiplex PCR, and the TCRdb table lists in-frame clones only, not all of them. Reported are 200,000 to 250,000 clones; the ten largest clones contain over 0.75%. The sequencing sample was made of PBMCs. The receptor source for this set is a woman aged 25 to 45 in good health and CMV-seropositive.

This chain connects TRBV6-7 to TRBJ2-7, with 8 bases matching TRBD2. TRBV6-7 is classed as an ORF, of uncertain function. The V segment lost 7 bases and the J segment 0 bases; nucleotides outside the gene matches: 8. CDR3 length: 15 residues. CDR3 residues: CASNQPSGYSYEQYF. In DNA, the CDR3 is TGTGCCAGCAACCAACCTAGCGGGTACTCCTACGAGCAGTACTTC.

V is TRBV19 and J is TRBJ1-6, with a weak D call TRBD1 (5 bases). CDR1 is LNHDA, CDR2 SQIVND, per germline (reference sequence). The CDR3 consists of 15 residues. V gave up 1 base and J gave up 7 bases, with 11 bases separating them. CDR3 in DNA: TGTGCCAGTAGTATAGCTACAGGCGTCAATTCACCCCTCCACTTT. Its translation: CASSIATGVNSPLHF. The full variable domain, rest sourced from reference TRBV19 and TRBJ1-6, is DGGITQSPKYLFRKEGQNVTLSCEQNLNHDAMYWYRQDPGQGLRLIYYSQIVNDFQKGDIAEGYSVSREKKESFPLTVTSAQKNPTAFYLCASSIATGVNSPLHFGNGTRLTVT.

The CDR3 region is CASSSQGYEQFF. The CDR3, as DNA: TGTGCCAGCAGTTCACAGGGGTATGAGCAGTTCTTC. The J gene is TRBJ2-1, the V gene TRBV27; 7 positions match TRBD1. Germline V gene sequence: CDR1 MNHEY, CDR2 SMNVEV (reference sequence). Unmatched junction bases numbered 2, after V lost 4 bases and J lost 8 bases. The CDR3 spans 12 residues.

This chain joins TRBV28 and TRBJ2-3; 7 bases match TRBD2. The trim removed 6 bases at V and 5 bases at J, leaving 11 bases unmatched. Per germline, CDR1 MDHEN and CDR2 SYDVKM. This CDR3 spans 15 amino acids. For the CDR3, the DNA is TGTGCCAGCAGCCAACCCGGACTAGGCGAAGATACGCAGTATTTT. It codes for CASSQPGLGEDTQYF.